This T cell receptor beta chain was captured by sequencing in a study of blood T cells in healthy people across ages. CDR3 length equals 18 residues. Trimming took off 6 bases at V and 4 bases at J, with 27 bases between the two ends. Germline lookup yields CDR1 MDHEN and CDR2 SYDVKM. Then a second PCR, running about 6 to 12 cycles, was carried out with a sample-barcoded 5' primer and a J-beta primer mix. TCRdb re-analysed the 5' RACE reads in MiXCR, keeping a single row per CDR3 protein. The sample has about 830,000 distinct CDR3 sequences, approximately 65% seen once. Sequences were obtained from blood. The receptor comes from a man aged 25-40 years in good health. The V and J genes are TRBV28 and TRBJ1-2; TRBD1 is a possible D gene (5 bases). The CDR3 region is CASRQAGGAVSIGYGYTF. CDR3 DNA: TGTGCCAGCAGACAGGCGGGAGGGGCCGTCTCAATCGGCTATGGCTACACCTTC.